The clone carrying this T cell receptor beta chain was seen only once. What it recognizes is unknown. This entry is derived from a study of identifying expanded T cells in peripheral blood. Study observations and caveats: Across healthy donors, higher total template counts meant significantly greater roughly two-week count variance. Technical replicates showed about 1.2 changed clones; two weeks roughly 15; four weeks 19.

The V gene end was trimmed by 7 bases and the J gene end by 4 bases; junction bases not matched to a gene: 4. The CDR3 is 14 residues long. CDR1 and CDR2 from the germline V gene are SNHLY and FYNNEI. Sequencing used immunoSEQ multiplex PCR; TCRdb keeps in-frame clones, though not all of them. The sample has some 65,000 clones; over 75% are singletons. Healthy donors had no documented immune events, such as infections, while sampled. Source material: blood. The TCR originated in a person aged 18 to 69 in good health. The chain is built from TRBV2 and TRBJ2-3; 11 bases agree with TRBD2. CDR3 bases: TGTGCCAGCAATATAGCGGGGGGGCCAGATACGCAGTATTTT. Amino acid sequence: CASNIAGGPDTQYF.